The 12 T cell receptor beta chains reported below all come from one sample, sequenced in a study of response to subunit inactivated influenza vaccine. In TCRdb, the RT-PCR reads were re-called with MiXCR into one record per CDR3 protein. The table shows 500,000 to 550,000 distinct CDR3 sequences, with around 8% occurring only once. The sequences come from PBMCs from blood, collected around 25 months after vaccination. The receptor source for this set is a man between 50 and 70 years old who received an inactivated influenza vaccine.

CDR3 amino acids: CAWTTGGSDEKLFF. DNA of the CDR3: TGTGCCTGGACGACAGGGGGATCAGATGAAAAACTGTTTTTT. J is TRBJ1-4 and V is TRBV30; 9 nucleotides match TRBD1. Trimming removed 4 bases from V and 6 bases from J; junction bases left unmatched: 6. CDR1 and CDR2 (germline): GTSNPN, SVGIG (reference sequence). The CDR3 has 14 amino acids.

The CDR3 DNA reads as TGTGCCAGCAGATTCGACAGGGACCATCAGCCCCAGCATTTT. Translating it yields CASRFDRDHQPQHF. This chain joins TRBV6-2 or TRBV6-3 and TRBJ1-5, with 7 bases lining up with TRBD1. Germline CDR1 MNHEY, CDR2 SVGEGT. V gave up 6 bases and J gave up 5 bases; unmatched junction bases: 7. This CDR3 is built from 14 residues.

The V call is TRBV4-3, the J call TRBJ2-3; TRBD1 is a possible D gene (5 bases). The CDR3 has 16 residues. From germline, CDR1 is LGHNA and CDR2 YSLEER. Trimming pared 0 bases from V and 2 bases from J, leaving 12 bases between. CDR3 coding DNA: TGCGCCAGCAGCCAAGAATCAGGGCGGTACACAGATACGCAGTATTTT. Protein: CASSQESGRYTDTQYF.

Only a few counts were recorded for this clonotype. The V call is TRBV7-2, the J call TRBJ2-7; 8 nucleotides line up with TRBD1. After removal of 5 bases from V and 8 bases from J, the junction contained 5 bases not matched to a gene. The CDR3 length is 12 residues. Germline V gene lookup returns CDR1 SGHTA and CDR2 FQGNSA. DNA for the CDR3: TGTGCCAGCAGCACCCGGACAGGGAAGCAGTACTTC. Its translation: CASSTRTGKQYF.

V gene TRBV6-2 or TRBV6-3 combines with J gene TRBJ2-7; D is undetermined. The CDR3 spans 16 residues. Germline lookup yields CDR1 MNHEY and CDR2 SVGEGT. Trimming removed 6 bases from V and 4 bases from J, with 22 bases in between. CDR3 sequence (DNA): TGTGCCAGCAGAACCACGGCCCCCGGGCAACGATACGAGCAGTACTTC. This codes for CASRTTAPGQRYEQYF.

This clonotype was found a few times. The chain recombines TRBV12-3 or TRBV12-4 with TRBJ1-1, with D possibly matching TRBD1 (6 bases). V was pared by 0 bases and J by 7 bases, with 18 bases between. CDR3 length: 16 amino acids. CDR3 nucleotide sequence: TGTGCCAGCAGTTTAGCTGGGACACTTAATCGAAATGAAGCTTTCTTT. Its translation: CASSLAGTLNRNEAFF.

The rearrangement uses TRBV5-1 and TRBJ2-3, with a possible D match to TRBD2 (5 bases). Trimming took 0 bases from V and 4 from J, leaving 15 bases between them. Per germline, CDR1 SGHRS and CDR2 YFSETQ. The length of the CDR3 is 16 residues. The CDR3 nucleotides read TGCGCCAGCAGCTTGGGAATGGCTAGCCATCCAGATACGCAGTATTTT. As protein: CASSLGMASHPDTQYF.

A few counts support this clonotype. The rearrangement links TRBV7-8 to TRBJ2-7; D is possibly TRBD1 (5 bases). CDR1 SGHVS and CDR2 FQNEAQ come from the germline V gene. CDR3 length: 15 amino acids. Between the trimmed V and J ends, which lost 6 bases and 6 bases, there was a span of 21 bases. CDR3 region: CASRLKSGAESEQYF. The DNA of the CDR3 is TGTGCCAGCAGACTTAAATCTGGGGCGGAGAGCGAGCAGTACTTC.

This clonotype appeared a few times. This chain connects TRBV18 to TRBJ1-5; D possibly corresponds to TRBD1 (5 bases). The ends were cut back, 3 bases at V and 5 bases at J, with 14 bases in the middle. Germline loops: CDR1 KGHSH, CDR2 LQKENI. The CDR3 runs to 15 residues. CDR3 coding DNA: TGTGCCAGCTCACCTAGTCCGGTGGGGCATCAGCCCCAGCATTTT. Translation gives CASSPSPVGHQPQHF.

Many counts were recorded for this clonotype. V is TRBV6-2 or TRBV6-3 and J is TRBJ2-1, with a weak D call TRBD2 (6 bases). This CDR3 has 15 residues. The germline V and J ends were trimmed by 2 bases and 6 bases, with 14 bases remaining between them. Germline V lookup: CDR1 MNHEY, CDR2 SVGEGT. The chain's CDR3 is CASSYVGGIANEQFF. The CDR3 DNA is TGTGCCAGCAGTTACGTCGGCGGGATAGCCAATGAGCAGTTCTTC.

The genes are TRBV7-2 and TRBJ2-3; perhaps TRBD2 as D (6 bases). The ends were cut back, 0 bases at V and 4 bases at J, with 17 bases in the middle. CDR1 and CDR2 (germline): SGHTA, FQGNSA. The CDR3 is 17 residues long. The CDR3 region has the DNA TGTGCCAGCAGCTTAGCGGGAGGTGGGGTGCGGGCAGATACGCAGTATTTT. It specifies CASSLAGGGVRADTQYF.

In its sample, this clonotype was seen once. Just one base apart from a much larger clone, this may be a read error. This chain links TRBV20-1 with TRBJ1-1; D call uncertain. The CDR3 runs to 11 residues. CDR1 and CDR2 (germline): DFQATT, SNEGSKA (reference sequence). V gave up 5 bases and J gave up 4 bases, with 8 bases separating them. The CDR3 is CSAPGRTEAFF. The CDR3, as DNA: TGCAGTGCTCCAGGCCGCACTGAAGCTTTCTTT.